These T cell receptor beta chains were read from a single sample in a study of blood T cell repertoires in COVID-19. Measured with immunoSEQ multiplex PCR; TCRdb has only the in-frame clones, and not every one. The sample yields roughly 250,000 clones, around 81% seen once. Specimen: peripheral blood. The receptors shown here come from a man aged 50-59 years with active or convalescent COVID-19. The CDR3 runs from the conserved cysteine through the conserved F or W. Fields, in order: J gene, V gene, clone size, D gene, CDR3 protein, CDR3 DNA. The D gene is left open where the match is weak. Clone size is not always given. Where it is, it says once, few, many or a class for expanded clones.

>TRBJ1-2|TRBV27|-|-
CASSPTGRDGYTF
TGTGCCAGCAGCCCTACAGGGAGGGATGGCTACACCTTC
>TRBJ2-7|TRBV7-6|-|-
CASSLVGRGEQYF
TGTGCCAGCAGCTTAGTGGGCCGGGGCGAGCAGTACTTC
>TRBJ2-3|TRBV9|few|-
CASSVGGDTDTQYF
TGTGCCAGCAGCGTAGGGGGGGACACAGATACGCAGTATTTT
>TRBJ1-1|TRBV7-9|-|-
CASSHAGLKGGTEAFF
TGTGCCAGCAGCCACGCGGGTCTAAAGGGAGGCACTGAAGCTTTCTTT
>TRBJ1-2|TRBV27|few|-
CASSPEGVWGEGYGYTF
TGTGCCAGCAGTCCCGAAGGGGTCTGGGGGGAAGGCTATGGCTACACCTTC
>TRBJ1-1|TRBV7-3|-|TRBD1
CASSPHSGQDEAFF
TGTGCCAGCAGCCCACACTCTGGACAGGATGAAGCTTTCTTT
>TRBJ2-3|TRBV3-1/TRBV3-2|once|TRBD2
CASSQDLRGGGDTQYF
TGTGCCAGCAGCCAAGATCTGCGGGGGGGCGGAGATACGCAGTATTTT
>TRBJ2-1|TRBV12-3/TRBV12-4|-|-
CASSPDSRGQFF
TGTGCCAGCAGCCCTGACTCACGCGGGCAGTTCTTC
>TRBJ2-7|TRBV9|-|TRBD1
CASSVAGTGANEQYF
TGTGCCAGCAGCGTAGCGGGAACAGGGGCAAACGAGCAGTACTTC
>TRBJ2-1|TRBV27|few|-
CASSSGRAHNEQFF
TGTGCCAGCAGTTCGGGTCGAGCTCACAATGAGCAGTTCTTC
>TRBJ1-1|TRBV19|once|-
CASSMSYGSEAFF
TGTGCCAGTAGTATGAGTTACGGGTCTGAAGCTTTCTTT
>TRBJ2-7|TRBV5-1|-|-
CASSFRGGVYEQYF
TGCGCCAGCAGCTTCAGGGGCGGAGTCTACGAGCAGTACTTC
>TRBJ1-3|TRBV28|-|-
CASSLSPRLSGNTIYF
TGTGCCAGCAGTTTATCCCCGCGCCTCTCTGGAAACACCATATATTTT
>TRBJ2-3|TRBV5-1|-|TRBD2
CASSLGVGGGTDTQYF
TGCGCCAGCAGCCTGGGGGTCGGGGGGGGCACAGATACGCAGTATTTT
>TRBJ2-5|TRBV4-1|-|TRBD1
CASSAQGAGETQYF
TGCGCCAGCAGCGCCCAGGGGGCTGGGGAGACCCAGTACTTC
>TRBJ2-7|TRBV27|-|TRBD1
CASSDRGPQQGYEQYF
TGTGCCAGCAGCGACAGGGGCCCGCAGCAAGGATACGAGCAGTACTTC
>TRBJ2-1|TRBV7-3|few|TRBD2
CASSITRTSGGDEQFF
TGTGCCAGCAGCATAACTCGGACTAGCGGGGGCGATGAGCAGTTCTTC
>TRBJ1-5|TRBV2|-|-
CASRGQTSNQPQHF
TGTGCCAGCAGAGGACAGACTAGCAATCAGCCCCAGCATTTT
>TRBJ1-1|TRBV27|-|TRBD1
CASSHKPGQGGGFF
TGTGCCAGCAGTCATAAACCGGGACAGGGTGGAGGTTTCTTT
>TRBJ1-4|TRBV6-5|-|TRBD1
CASSNQGAANEKLFF
TGTGCCAGCAGTAACCAGGGGGCTGCTAATGAAAAACTGTTTTTT
>TRBJ2-1|TRBV29-1|-|-
CSVGSKVAEYNEQFF
TGCAGCGTTGGATCCAAGGTAGCGGAATACAATGAGCAGTTCTTC
>TRBJ2-5|TRBV3-1/TRBV3-2|once|TRBD2
CASSQDLVGGLETQYF
TGTGCCAGCAGCCAAGATCTTGTGGGGGGGTTAGAGACCCAGTACTTC
>TRBJ1-1|TRBV9|few|TRBD1
CASSVEGTGGIAFF
TGTGCCAGCAGCGTAGAGGGGACAGGGGGAATAGCTTTCTTT
>TRBJ2-1|TRBV28|once|-
CASSFLSSYNEQFF
TGTGCCAGCAGTTTTCTTAGCTCCTACAATGAGCAGTTCTTC
>TRBJ2-3|TRBV6-1|few|TRBD2
CASSEVAGGRDTQYF
TGTGCCAGCAGTGAAGTGGCGGGGGGACGGGATACGCAGTATTTT
>TRBJ1-3|TRBV9|-|TRBD1
CASSVDPGQGSGNTIYF
TGTGCCAGCAGCGTAGATCCGGGACAGGGGAGCGGAAACACCATATATTTT
>TRBJ1-4|TRBV6-6|once|-
CASSYGQTNEKLFF
TGTGCCAGCAGTTACGGGCAGACAAATGAAAAACTGTTTTTT
>TRBJ2-7|TRBV28|-|TRBD2
CASRPSAGVSYEQYF
TGTGCCAGCAGACCTTCAGCGGGGGTGTCCTACGAGCAGTACTTC
>TRBJ1-1|TRBV5-6|-|-
CASSFSINRRINTEAFF
TGTGCCAGCAGCTTCTCAATTAACAGGAGAATAAACACTGAAGCTTTCTTT
>TRBJ2-2|TRBV10-1|-|-
CARALGSRYTGELFF
TGCGCCAGAGCCTTGGGTTCTAGGTACACCGGGGAGCTGTTTTTT
>TRBJ2-5|TRBV5-4|few|TRBD1
CASSSTGEEETQYF
TGTGCCAGCAGCTCTACAGGGGAAGAAGAGACCCAGTACTTC
>TRBJ1-2|TRBV19|-|-
CASSTPGEGYGYTF
TGTGCCAGTAGTACCCCTGGAGAGGGCTATGGCTACACCTTC
>TRBJ2-1|TRBV6-2/TRBV6-3|-|TRBD1
CASSLTGGYEQFF
TGTGCCAGCAGCCTGACAGGGGGGTACGAGCAGTTCTTC
>TRBJ1-1|TRBV4-1|-|-
CASSPRIMNTEAFF
TGCGCCAGCAGCCCGAGGATTATGAACACTGAAGCTTTCTTT
>TRBJ1-2|TRBV28|-|TRBD1
CASSLLGGTEGARYGYTF
TGTGCCAGCAGTTTATTGGGTGGGACGGAGGGGGCTCGGTATGGCTACACCTTC
>TRBJ2-4|TRBV11-1|-|-
CASSLNNPNIQYF
TGTGCCAGCAGCTTAAACAACCCAAACATTCAGTACTTC
>TRBJ2-1|TRBV7-8|few|TRBD2
CASSTSGTSVINEQFF
TGTGCCAGCAGCACATCCGGGACTAGCGTAATTAATGAGCAGTTCTTC
>TRBJ2-5|TRBV28|-|-
CASSTGSQETQYF
TGTGCCAGCAGTACCGGGTCTCAAGAGACCCAGTACTTC
>TRBJ1-1|TRBV6-6|-|-
CASSEDSAYEAFF
TGTGCCAGCAGTGAGGACAGCGCTTATGAAGCTTTCTTT
>TRBJ2-2|TRBV19|-|-
CATERFQTGELFF
TGTGCCACCGAGAGGTTTCAAACCGGGGAGCTGTTTTTT
>TRBJ1-1|TRBV4-2|-|-
CASSQETGRTEAFF
TGTGCCAGCAGCCAAGAGACAGGCAGGACTGAAGCTTTCTTT
>TRBJ1-4|TRBV7-6|few|-
CASSSPTATNEKLFF
TGTGCCAGCAGCTCACCGACTGCAACTAATGAAAAACTGTTTTTT
>TRBJ1-2|TRBV29-1|-|-
CSADSYGYTF
TGCAGCGCCGACAGCTATGGCTACACCTTC
>TRBJ1-3|TRBV6-5|-|TRBD1
CASRKTGRGNTIYF
TGTGCCAGCAGAAAGACAGGGAGAGGAAACACCATATATTTT
>TRBJ1-2|TRBV30|-|-
CAWMGGGYGYTF
TGTGCCTGGATGGGGGGAGGCTATGGCTACACCTTC
>TRBJ1-3|TRBV10-3|-|-
CAISESAGAKLGNTIYF
TGTGCCATCAGTGAGTCTGCAGGCGCTAAGCTGGGAAACACCATATATTTT
>TRBJ2-1|TRBV6-6|-|-
CASSYLNYNEQFF
TGTGCCAGCAGTTACCTAAACTACAATGAGCAGTTCTTC
>TRBJ2-2|TRBV9|-|TRBD2
CASSVTPAGGPNTGELFF
TGTGCCAGCAGCGTAACGCCAGCGGGGGGACCAAACACCGGGGAGCTGTTTTTT
>TRBJ2-5|TRBV7-2|-|TRBD2
CASSLALAGGQQETQYF
TGTGCCAGCAGCTTAGCGCTAGCGGGGGGGCAACAAGAGACCCAGTACTTC
>TRBJ2-2|TRBV4-1|-|-
CASSQEWGVTGELFF
TGCGCCAGCAGCCAAGAGTGGGGGGTCACCGGGGAGCTGTTTTTT
>TRBJ2-1|TRBV7-2|few|TRBD2
CASSAALLAGGPDEQFF
TGTGCCAGCAGCGCGGCCCTTCTAGCGGGGGGGCCGGATGAGCAGTTCTTC
>TRBJ1-2|TRBV27|-|-
CASSLGPRGATGYTF
TGTGCCAGCAGTTTGGGCCCCAGGGGAGCTACTGGCTACACCTTC
>TRBJ2-1|TRBV3-1/TRBV3-2|-|TRBD2
CASSPRASGTVEQFF
TGTGCCAGCAGCCCCCGGGCTAGCGGGACTGTCGAGCAGTTCTTC
>TRBJ1-5|TRBV28|-|-
CASRNTNTYQPQHF
TGTGCCAGCAGGAACACGAACACCTATCAGCCCCAGCATTTT
>TRBJ2-3|TRBV7-9|-|TRBD2
CASSFRGGIDTQYF
TGTGCCAGCAGCTTTCGCGGGGGGATAGATACGCAGTATTTT
>TRBJ2-3|TRBV27|-|-
CASSPRITDTQYF
TGTGCCAGCAGTCCGCGGATCACAGATACGCAGTATTTT
>TRBJ1-3|TRBV11-2|-|-
CASSLGSGNTIYF
TGTGCCAGCAGCTTGGGGAGTGGAAACACCATATATTTT
>TRBJ1-2|TRBV28|-|TRBD1
CASSPGEDRVYGYTF
TGTGCCAGCAGTCCCGGCGAGGACAGGGTCTATGGCTACACCTTC
>TRBJ2-2|TRBV5-8|-|TRBD1
CASNTGVSSGELFF
TGTGCCAGCAATACAGGGGTGTCGTCCGGGGAGCTGTTTTTT
>TRBJ1-2|TRBV6-5|-|-
CASRPQANYGYTF
TGTGCCAGCAGGCCTCAGGCTAACTATGGCTACACCTTC